This T cell receptor beta chain was sequenced during a study of blood T cells in healthy people across ages. Together with a sample-barcoded 5' primer, a J-beta primer mix was included in a second PCR lasting roughly 6 to 12 cycles. TCRdb itself ran the 5' RACE reads through MiXCR, one entry per CDR3 protein. The table lists 780,000 or so distinct CDR3 sequences, less than 70% of them singletons. This receptor was identified in a man older than 75 in good health. The specimen sequenced was blood.

DNA for the CDR3: TGCAGCACCGCAGGGGGCTTCGGGACAGATACGCAGTATTTT. Protein product: CSTAGGFGTDTQYF. J is TRBJ2-3 and V is TRBV29-1; TRBD1 agrees at 8 bases. Germline CDR1 SQVTM, CDR2 ANQGSEA. V dropped 8 bases and J dropped 3; count of bases not matched to a gene: 10. The CDR3 totals 14 residues.